What follows is one T cell receptor beta chain and its context. Method: immunoSEQ multiplex PCR; TCRdb's copy keeps in-frame clones and lacks some. Among some 38,000 clones, roughly 92% were seen once, and the ten largest hold 15% to 20%. Time point denoted: baseline, week 1 (first vaccination visit). Described treatment: pre-vaccination baseline after standard-of-care therapy. Those who donated had recent WHO grade 3 or 4 IDH1-mutant, ATRX-lost astrocytomas. This record comes from a study of a mutant IDH1 vaccine in newly diagnosed glioma. The germline V gene encodes CDR1 LGHNA and CDR2 YNFKEQ. The CDR3 totals 13 residues. V lost 4 bases, J lost 3 bases, and 10 bases lay in between.

The chain uses TRBV4-2 and TRBJ2-7; the D gene is possibly TRBD1 (6 bases). The sequenced sample was PBMCs, obtained from a glioma patient treated with radiotherapy, temozolomide or both. This TCR derives from a man aged 18 to 35 with glioma. CDR3 protein: CASSPARGYEQYF. CDR3 bases: TGTGCCAGCAGCCCCGCCAGGGGCTACGAGCAGTACTTC.